These 9 T cell receptor beta chains share one sample of origin, sequenced in a study of OX40 agonist ivuxolimab in advanced cancers. To prepare the library, the immunoSEQ multiplex PCR assay was applied. In its TCRdb copy, this immuneACCESS table keeps in-frame sequences only and misses some clones. Where compared with another copy, unresolved V genes explain less than half of these, and the others have no known cause. This sample gives about 46,000 clones in total; around 87% of them show up just once. Roughly 12% of the sample is in the top ten clones. This specimen consisted of CD4+ or CD8+ T cells sorted from blood, obtained in a trial of the OX40 agonist ivuxolimab. These receptors all come from an adult with an advanced solid tumor such as melanoma, head and neck, liver or kidney cancer.

This rearrangement joins TRBV11-2 to TRBJ2-7, with 7 nucleotides matching TRBD1. V was pared by 3 bases and J by 1 base, with 9 bases of the junction left unmatched. The length of the CDR3 is 16 residues. Germline CDR1 reads SGHAT; CDR2 reads FQNNGV. CDR3 sequence (DNA): TGTGCCAGCAGCTTGCCCTCGGGACAGTTTTCCTACGAGCAGTACTTC. This translates into CASSLPSGQFSYEQYF.

V is TRBV11-2 and J is TRBJ2-7; 7 bases match TRBD1. The CDR3 is made up of 16 amino acids. J lost 1 base, V lost 4 bases, and 10 bases had no gene match. Germline assignment: CDR1 SGHAT and CDR2 FQNNGV. Here the CDR3 DNA reads TGTGCCAGCAGCTATTCCCGGTACAGGGGTTCCTACGAGCAGTACTTC. Its protein product is CASSYSRYRGSYEQYF.

This clone was seen just once. The V and J genes are TRBV6-5 and TRBJ2-7; 9 bases are a match to TRBD2. This CDR3 has 15 amino acids. Trimming cost V 2 bases and J 0 bases; bases outside gene matches: 2. From germline, CDR1 is MNHEY and CDR2 SVGAGI. DNA of the CDR3: TGTGCCAGCAGTTACGGTAGCGGGAGCTCCTACGAGCAGTACTTC. This codes for CASSYGSGSSYEQYF.

The chain combines TRBV5-1 with TRBJ2-1; TRBD2 matches at 14 bases. Losses at the gene ends were 3 bases for V and 12 bases for J; bases not matched to a gene: 8. CDR1 SGHRS and CDR2 YFSETQ come from the germline V gene. The CDR3 is 15 amino acids. CDR3 amino acids: CASSSTSGGALVQFF. Written as DNA, the CDR3 is TGCGCCAGCAGCTCGACTAGCGGGGGGGCTCTCGTGCAGTTCTTC.

This rearrangement joins TRBV28 to TRBJ1-6, with D unresolved. Germline V gene data show CDR1 as MDHEN and CDR2 as SYDVKM. V lost 5 bases and J 0 bases, leaving 11 bases between the germline ends. This CDR3 is built from 16 residues. The CDR3, as DNA: TGTGCCAGCAGTGGACTCCTGAGCTCCTATAATTCACCCCTCCACTTT. Translating gives CASSGLLSSYNSPLHF.

The rearrangement links TRBV27 to TRBJ2-7; TRBD1 agrees at 9 bases. The length of the CDR3 is 16 residues. Germline-derived CDR1 and CDR2 are MNHEY and SMNVEV (reference sequence). J gave up 3 bases and V 6 bases, and 12 bases lay outside the gene matches. CDR3 region: CASREGWGQGVYEQYF. Written as DNA, the CDR3 is TGTGCCAGCAGGGAGGGGTGGGGACAGGGTGTCTACGAGCAGTACTTC.

V and J are TRBV4-2 and TRBJ2-7; 7 positions match TRBD1. The CDR3 is 14 amino acids. CDR1 LGHNA and CDR2 YNFKEQ come from the germline V gene. V trimming: 1 base; J trimming: 3 bases; junction bases outside the gene matches: 3. The CDR3: CASSQVAGGYEQYF. The CDR3 coding sequence is TGTGCCAGCAGCCAAGTCGCAGGGGGCTACGAGCAGTACTTC.

This chain links TRBV11-3 with TRBJ2-1; 7 nucleotides align to TRBD2. Unmatched junction bases numbered 10, after V lost 4 bases and J lost 10 bases. Germline V gene sequence: CDR1 SGHNT, CDR2 YENEEA. The length of the CDR3 is 14 residues. For the CDR3, the DNA is TGTGCCAGCAGCTCGGGAGGCCTTACAAAGGAGCAGTTCTTC. This encodes CASSSGGLTKEQFF.

A few counts support this clone. The rearrangement uses TRBV7-8 and TRBJ1-5, with D possibly TRBD1 on 5 matching bases. The V gene lost 5 bases and the J gene lost 0 bases, with 17 bases spanning the gap. This CDR3 is built from 17 residues. Germline loops: CDR1 SGHVS, CDR2 FQNEAQ. CDR3 protein: CASSPREGEDSNQPQHF. The CDR3, as DNA: TGTGCCAGCAGCCCTAGAGAAGGGGAAGATAGCAATCAGCCCCAGCATTTT.